This TCR beta chain was recorded in a study of blood T cells in healthy people across ages. Study overall: Per every two T cells, about one barcoded beta molecule was captured by template switching.

Study-level results: Donors of long life had a larger count of naive CD4+ cells and greater diversity than aged donors. Per-million-T-cell TCR beta diversity fell roughly linearly with age.

This clonotype was seen more than once but under ten times. Its specificity is unknown. V shed 7 bases and J shed 4 bases, with 9 bases lying between them. The CDR3 is 11 amino acids. Germline V lookup: CDR1 SQVTM, CDR2 ANQGSEA. For the second PCR, which ran for about 7 to 12 cycles, a sample-barcoded 5' primer and a J-beta primer mix were used. Tags on each cDNA molecule came from a template-switch adaptor with 12 random nucleotides. In TCRdb, the 5' RACE reads were re-called with MiXCR into one record per CDR3 protein. There are about 400,000 distinct CDR3 sequences in the sample; roughly half occur only once, and under 60% lies in the top ten.

V is TRBV29-1 and J is TRBJ2-3; no definite D call. The source is a man in his sixties in good health. The sample was blood. The CDR3 nucleotides read TGCAGCGCGGCTAGGTCAGATACGCAGTATTTT. Its protein product is CSAARSDTQYF.